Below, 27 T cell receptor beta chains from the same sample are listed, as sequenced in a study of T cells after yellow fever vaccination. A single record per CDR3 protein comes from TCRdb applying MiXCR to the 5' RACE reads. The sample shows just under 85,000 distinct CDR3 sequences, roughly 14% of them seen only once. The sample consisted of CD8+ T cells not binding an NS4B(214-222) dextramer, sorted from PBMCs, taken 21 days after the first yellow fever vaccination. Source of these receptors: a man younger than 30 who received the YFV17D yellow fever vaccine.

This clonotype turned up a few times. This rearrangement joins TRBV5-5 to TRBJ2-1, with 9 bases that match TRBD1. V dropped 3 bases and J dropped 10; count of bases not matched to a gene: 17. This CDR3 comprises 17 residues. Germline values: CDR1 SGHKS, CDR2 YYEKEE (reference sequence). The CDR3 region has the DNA TGTGCCAGCAGCTGGGGGGTCCGGGACAGGGCCCAATACGAGCAGTTCTTC. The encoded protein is CASSWGVRDRAQYEQFF.

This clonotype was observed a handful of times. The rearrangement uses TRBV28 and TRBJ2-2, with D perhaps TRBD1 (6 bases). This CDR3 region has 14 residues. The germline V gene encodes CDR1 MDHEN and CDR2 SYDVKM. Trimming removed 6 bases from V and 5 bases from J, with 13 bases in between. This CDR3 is CASSRTVWTGELFF. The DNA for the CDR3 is TGTGCCAGCAGCCGGACAGTGTGGACCGGGGAGCTGTTTTTT.

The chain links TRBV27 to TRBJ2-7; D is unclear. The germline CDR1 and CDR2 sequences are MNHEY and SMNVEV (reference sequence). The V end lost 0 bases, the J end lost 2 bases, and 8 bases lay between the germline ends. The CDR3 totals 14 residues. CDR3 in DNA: TGTGCCAGCAGTTTATCCGTCCGAACCTACGAGCAGTACTTC. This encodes CASSLSVRTYEQYF.

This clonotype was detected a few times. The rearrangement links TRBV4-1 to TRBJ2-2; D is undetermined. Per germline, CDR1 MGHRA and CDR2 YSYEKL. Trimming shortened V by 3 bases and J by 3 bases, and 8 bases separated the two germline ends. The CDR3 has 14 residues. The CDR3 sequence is CASSQVPDTGELFF. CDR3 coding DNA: TGCGCCAGCAGCCAGGTCCCGGACACCGGGGAGCTGTTTTTT.

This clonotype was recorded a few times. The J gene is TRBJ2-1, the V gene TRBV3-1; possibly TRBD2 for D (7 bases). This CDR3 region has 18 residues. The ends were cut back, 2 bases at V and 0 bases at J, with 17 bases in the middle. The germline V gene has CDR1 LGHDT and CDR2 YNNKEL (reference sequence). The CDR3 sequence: CASSQLGGWDISYNEQFF. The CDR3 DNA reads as TGTGCCAGCAGCCAATTGGGGGGGTGGGACATCTCCTACAATGAGCAGTTCTTC.

DNA for the CDR3: TGTGCCAGCCCTGCCCCGGGGGCCCCGGGGGAAGAGACCCAGTACTTC. Translation gives CASPAPGAPGEETQYF. This chain links TRBV7-2 with TRBJ2-5; D may be TRBD1 or TRBD2 (6 bases each). The ends were cut back, 8 bases at V and 3 bases at J, with 22 bases in the middle. Germline-derived CDR1 and CDR2 are SGHTA and FQGNSA. The CDR3 consists of 16 residues.

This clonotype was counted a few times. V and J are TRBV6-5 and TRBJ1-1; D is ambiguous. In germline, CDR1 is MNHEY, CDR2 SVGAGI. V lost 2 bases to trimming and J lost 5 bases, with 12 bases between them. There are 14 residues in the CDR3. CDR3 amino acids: CASSYGYAATEAFF. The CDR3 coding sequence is TGTGCCAGCAGTTACGGGTACGCGGCGACTGAAGCTTTCTTT.

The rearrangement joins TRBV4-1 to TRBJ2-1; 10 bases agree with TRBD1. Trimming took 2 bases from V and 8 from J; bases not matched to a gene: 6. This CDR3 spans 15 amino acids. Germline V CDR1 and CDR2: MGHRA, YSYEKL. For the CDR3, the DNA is TGCGCCAGCAGCCAATGGACAGGGGGTGGGGATGAGCAGTTCTTC. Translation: CASSQWTGGGDEQFF.

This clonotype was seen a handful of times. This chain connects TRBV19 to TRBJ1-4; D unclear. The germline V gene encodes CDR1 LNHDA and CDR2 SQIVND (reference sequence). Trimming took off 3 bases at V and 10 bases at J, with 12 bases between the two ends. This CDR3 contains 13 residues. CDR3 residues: CASSIMAAGKLFF. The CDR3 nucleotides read TGTGCCAGTAGTATCATGGCCGCGGGAAAACTGTTTTTT.

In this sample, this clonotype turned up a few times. CDR3 loop: CASSLPSNGEQYF. The CDR3 DNA reads TGCGCCAGCAGCCTCCCCTCAAACGGGGAGCAGTACTTC. The rearrangement uses TRBV4-1 and TRBJ2-7; D is uncertain. V was trimmed by 4 bases and J by 7 bases, leaving 14 bases between them. Germline V gene data show CDR1 as MGHRA and CDR2 as YSYEKL. The length of the CDR3 is 13 residues.

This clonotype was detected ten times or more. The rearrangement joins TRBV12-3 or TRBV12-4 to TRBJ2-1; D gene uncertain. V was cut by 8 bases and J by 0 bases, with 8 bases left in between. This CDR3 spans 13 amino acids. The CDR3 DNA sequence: TGTGCCAGCTTGCGGAGCTCCTACAATGAGCAGTTCTTC. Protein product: CASLRSSYNEQFF.

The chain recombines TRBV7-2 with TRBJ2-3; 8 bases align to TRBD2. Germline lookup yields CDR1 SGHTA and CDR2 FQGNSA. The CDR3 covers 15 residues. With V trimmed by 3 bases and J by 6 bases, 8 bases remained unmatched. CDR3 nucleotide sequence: TGTGCCAGCAGCTTGACCGGGGGGGCCGCGGATACGCAGTATTTT. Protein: CASSLTGGAADTQYF.

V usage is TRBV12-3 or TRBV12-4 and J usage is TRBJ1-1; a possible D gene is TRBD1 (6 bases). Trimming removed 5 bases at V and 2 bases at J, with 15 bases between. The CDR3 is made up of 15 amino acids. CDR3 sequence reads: CASSLPPQGNTEAFF. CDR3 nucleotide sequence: TGTGCCAGCAGTCTTCCCCCACAGGGTAACACTGAAGCTTTCTTT.

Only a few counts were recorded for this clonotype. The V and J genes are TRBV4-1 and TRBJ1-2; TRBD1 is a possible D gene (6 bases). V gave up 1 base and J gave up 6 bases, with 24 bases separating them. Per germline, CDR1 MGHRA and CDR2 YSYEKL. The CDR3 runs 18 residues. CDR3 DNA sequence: TGCGCCAGCAGCCAAGGAATCGGACAGTATCTCGCCTCGGATGGCTACACCTTC. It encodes CASSQGIGQYLASDGYTF.

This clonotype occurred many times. The CDR3 spells CATSRGKQAANEKLFF. The CDR3 bases are TGTGCCACCAGCAGAGGCAAACAAGCGGCTAATGAAAAACTGTTTTTT. J is TRBJ1-4 and V is TRBV15; the D is unclear. Deletions cut 1 base from V and 3 bases from J, with 12 bases between. Germline loops: CDR1 LNHNV, CDR2 YYDKDF (reference sequence). This CDR3 has 16 amino acids.

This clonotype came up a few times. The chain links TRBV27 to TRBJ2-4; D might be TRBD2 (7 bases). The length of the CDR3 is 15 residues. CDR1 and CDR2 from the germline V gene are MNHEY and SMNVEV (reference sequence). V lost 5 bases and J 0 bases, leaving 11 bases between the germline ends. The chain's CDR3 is CASSTRGAAKNIQYF. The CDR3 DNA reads TGTGCCAGCAGTACCCGGGGGGCAGCCAAAAACATTCAGTACTTC.

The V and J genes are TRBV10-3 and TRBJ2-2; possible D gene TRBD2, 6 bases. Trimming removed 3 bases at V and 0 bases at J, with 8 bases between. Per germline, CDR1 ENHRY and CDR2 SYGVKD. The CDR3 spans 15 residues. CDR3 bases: TGTGCCATCAGTGATGGCGGGGCGAACACCGGGGAGCTGTTTTTT. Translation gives CAISDGGANTGELFF.

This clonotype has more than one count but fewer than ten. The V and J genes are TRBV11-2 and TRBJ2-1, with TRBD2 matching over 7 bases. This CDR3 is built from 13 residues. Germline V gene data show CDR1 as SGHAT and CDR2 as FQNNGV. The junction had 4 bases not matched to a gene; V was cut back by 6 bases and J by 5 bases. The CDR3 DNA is TGTGCCAGCAGGCGGGCGGGGGACAATGAGCAGTTCTTC. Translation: CASRRAGDNEQFF.

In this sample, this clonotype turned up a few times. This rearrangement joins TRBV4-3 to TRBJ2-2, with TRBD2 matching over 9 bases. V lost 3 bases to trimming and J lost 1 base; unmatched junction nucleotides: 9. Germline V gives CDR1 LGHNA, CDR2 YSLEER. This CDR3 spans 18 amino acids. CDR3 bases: TGCGCCAGCAGCCATCACCGGGGAGCGGGGGGGAACACCGGGGAGCTGTTTTTT. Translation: CASSHHRGAGGNTGELFF.

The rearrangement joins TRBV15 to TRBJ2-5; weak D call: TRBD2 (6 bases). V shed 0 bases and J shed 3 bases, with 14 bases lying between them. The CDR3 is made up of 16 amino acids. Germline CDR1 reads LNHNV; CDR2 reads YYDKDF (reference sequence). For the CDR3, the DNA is TGTGCCACCAGCAGAGAGGCAGGGAGGATAGAAGAGACCCAGTACTTC. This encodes CATSREAGRIEETQYF.

The CDR3: CASSLGSVGGYSHTQYF. DNA for the CDR3: TGTGCCAGCAGCTTAGGATCTGTCGGGGGGTACTCACATACGCAGTATTTT. The chain combines TRBV7-8 with TRBJ2-3, with TRBD2 matching 7 bases. The V gene end was trimmed by 1 base and the J gene end by 7 bases; junction bases not matched to a gene: 14. Germline CDR1 and CDR2: SGHVS and FQNEAQ. The CDR3 is 17 residues long.

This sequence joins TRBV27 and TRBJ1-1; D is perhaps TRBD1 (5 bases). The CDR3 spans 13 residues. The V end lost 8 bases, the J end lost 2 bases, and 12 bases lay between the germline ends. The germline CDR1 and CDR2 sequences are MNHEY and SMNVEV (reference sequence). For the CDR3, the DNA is TGTGCCAGCGGCCTGGGGGGAAACACTGAAGCTTTCTTT. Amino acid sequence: CASGLGGNTEAFF.

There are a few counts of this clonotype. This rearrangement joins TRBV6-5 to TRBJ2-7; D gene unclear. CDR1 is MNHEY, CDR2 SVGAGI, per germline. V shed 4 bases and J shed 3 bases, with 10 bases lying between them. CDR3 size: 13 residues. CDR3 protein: CASSLGWGYEQYV. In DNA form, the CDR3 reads TGTGCCAGCAGTTTAGGTTGGGGCTACGAGCAGTACGTC.

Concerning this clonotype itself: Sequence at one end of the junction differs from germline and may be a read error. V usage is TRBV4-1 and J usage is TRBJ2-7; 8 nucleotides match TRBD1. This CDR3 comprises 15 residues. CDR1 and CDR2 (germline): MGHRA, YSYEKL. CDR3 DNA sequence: TGCGCCAGCAGCCAAGAAAAGACAGGGGAGTCCGAGAAGTACTTC. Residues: CASSQEKTGESEKYF.

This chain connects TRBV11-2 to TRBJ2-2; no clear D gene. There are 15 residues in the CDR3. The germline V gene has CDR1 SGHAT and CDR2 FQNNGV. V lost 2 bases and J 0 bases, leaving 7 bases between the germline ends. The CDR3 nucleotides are TGTGCCAGCAGCTTATATTCATCGAACACCGGGGAGCTGTTTTTT. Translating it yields CASSLYSSNTGELFF.

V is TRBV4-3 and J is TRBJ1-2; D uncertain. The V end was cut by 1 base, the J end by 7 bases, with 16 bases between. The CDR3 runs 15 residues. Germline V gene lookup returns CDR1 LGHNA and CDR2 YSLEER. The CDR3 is CASSQAGQAKGGYTF. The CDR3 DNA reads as TGCGCCAGCAGCCAAGCCGGGCAGGCAAAGGGTGGCTACACCTTC.

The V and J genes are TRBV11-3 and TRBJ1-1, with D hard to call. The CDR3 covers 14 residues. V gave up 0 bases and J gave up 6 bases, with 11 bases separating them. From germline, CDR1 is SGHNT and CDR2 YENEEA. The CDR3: CASSLEASVSEAFF. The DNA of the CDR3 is TGTGCCAGCAGCTTAGAGGCTAGCGTGTCTGAAGCTTTCTTT.